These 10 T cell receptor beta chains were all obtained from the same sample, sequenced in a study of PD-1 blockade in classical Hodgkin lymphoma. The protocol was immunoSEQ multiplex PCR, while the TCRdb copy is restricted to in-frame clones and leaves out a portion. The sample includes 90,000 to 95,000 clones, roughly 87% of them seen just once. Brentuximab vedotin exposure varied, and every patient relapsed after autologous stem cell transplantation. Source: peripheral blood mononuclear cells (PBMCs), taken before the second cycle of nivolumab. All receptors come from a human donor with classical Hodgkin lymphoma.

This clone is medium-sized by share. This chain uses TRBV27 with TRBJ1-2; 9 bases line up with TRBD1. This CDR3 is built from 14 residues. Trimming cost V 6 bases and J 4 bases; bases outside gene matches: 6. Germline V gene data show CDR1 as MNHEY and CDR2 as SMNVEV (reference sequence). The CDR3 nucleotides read TGTGCCAGCAGGGGAGGGGACAGGGTCTATGGCTACACCTTC. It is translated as CASRGGDRVYGYTF.

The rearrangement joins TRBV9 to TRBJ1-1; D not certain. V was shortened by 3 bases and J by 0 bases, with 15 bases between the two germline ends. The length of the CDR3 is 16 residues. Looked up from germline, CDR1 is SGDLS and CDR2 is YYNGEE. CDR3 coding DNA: TGTGCCAGCAGCGAAAACCCCGAGGTCCTGAACACTGAAGCTTTCTTT. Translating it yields CASSENPEVLNTEAFF.

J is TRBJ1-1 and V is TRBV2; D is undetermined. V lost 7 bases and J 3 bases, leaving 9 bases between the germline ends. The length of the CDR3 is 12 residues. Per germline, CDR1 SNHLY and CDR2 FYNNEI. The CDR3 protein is CASTGRHTEAFF. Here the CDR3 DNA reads TGTGCCAGCACAGGTAGGCACACTGAAGCTTTCTTT.

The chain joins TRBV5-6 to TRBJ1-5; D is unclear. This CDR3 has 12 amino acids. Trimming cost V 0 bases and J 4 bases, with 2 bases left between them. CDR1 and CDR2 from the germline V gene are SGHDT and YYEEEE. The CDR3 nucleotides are TGTGCCAGCAGCTTGGGGAATCAGCCCCAGCATTTT. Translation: CASSLGNQPQHF.

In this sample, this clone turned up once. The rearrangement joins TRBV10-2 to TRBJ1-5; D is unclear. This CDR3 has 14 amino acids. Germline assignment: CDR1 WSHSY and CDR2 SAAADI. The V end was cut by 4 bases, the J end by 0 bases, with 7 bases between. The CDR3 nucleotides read TGCGCCAGCAGTGGGGGTTATAGCAATCAGCCCCAGCATTTT. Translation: CASSGGYSNQPQHF.

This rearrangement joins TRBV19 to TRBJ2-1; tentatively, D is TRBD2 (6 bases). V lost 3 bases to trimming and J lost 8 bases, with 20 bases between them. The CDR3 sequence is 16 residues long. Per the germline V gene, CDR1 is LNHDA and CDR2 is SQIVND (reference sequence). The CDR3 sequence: CASSIPTSLGYHEQFF. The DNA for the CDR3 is TGTGCCAGTAGTATCCCAACTAGCCTGGGTTACCATGAGCAGTTCTTC. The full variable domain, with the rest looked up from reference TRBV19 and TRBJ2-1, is DGGITQSPKYLFRKEGQNVTLSCEQNLNHDAMYWYRQDPGQGLRLIYYSQIVNDFQKGDIAEGYSVSREKKESFPLTVTSAQKNPTAFYLCASSIPTSLGYHEQFFGPGTRLTVL.

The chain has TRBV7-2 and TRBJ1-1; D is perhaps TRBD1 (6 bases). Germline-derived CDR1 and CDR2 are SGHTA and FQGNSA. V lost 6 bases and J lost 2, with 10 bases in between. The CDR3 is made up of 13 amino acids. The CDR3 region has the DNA TGTGCCAGCAGTTCAGGGGCCAACACTGAAGCTTTCTTT. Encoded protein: CASSSGANTEAFF. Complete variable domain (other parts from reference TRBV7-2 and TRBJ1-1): GAGVSQSPSNKVTEKGKDVELRCDPISGHTALYWYRQSLGQGLEFLIYFQGNSAPDKSGLPSDRFSAERTGGSVSTLTIQRTQQEDSAVYLCASSSGANTEAFFGQGTRLTVV.

The CDR3 bases are TGTGCCAGCAGAGCGACGGACGGCGAACTCAATTATAATTCACCCCTCCACTTT. Residues: CASRATDGELNYNSPLHF. J is TRBJ1-6 and V is TRBV7-9; no definite D call. Trimming took 6 bases from V and 4 from J, leaving 22 bases between them. This CDR3 contains 18 residues. Germline lookup yields CDR1 SEHNR and CDR2 FQNEAQ (reference sequence).

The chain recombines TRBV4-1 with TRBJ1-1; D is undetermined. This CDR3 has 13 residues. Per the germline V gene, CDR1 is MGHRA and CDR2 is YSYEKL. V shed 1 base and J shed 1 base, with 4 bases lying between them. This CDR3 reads CASSQVGNTEAFF. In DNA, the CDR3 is TGCGCCAGCAGCCAAGTAGGGAACACTGAAGCTTTCTTT.

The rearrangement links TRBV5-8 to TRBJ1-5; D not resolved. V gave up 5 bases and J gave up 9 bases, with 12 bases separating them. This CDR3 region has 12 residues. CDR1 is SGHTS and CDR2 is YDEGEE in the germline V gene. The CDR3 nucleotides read TGTGCCAGCAGTTCAACATCCCGGCCCCAGCATTTT. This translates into CASSSTSRPQHF.